These T cell receptor beta chains were read from a single sample in a study of OX40 agonist ivuxolimab in advanced cancers. Using immunoSEQ multiplex PCR, the repertoire was profiled, and TCRdb retains in-frame clones only, with some absent. The sample lists about 50,000 clones, roughly 86% seen once, with roughly 15% in the top ten. The sequencing used CD4+ or CD8+ T cells sorted from blood, collected in a trial of the OX40 agonist ivuxolimab. The receptors here all came from an adult with an advanced solid tumor such as melanoma, head and neck, liver or kidney cancer. The CDR3 runs from the conserved cysteine through the conserved F or W. The D gene is left open where the match is weak. Clone size appears in some rows only: once, few, many, or a class for an expanded clone.

j_call clone_size d_call v_call cdr3_nt cdr3_aa
TRBJ1-5 . . TRBV28 TGTGCCAGCAGTTTACGTCAGCCCCAGCATTTT CASSLRQPQHF
TRBJ1-5 . . TRBV6-1 TGTGCCAGCAGTGAACGTCAGCCCCAGCATTTT CASSERQPQHF
TRBJ2-5 . . TRBV5-6 TGTGCCAGCAGCCGCCGTTGGGCGGCCCAAGAGACCCAGTACTTC CASSRRWAAQETQYF
TRBJ2-1 . . TRBV5-4 TGTGCCAGTACTAGGAGTCGGGGAGCCGAGAGCTCCTACAATGAGCAGTTCTTC CASTRSRGAESSYNEQFF
TRBJ2-3 . TRBD2 TRBV6-4 TGTGCCAGCAGTAAACTAGCGGAGTCCACAGATACGCAGTATTTT CASSKLAESTDTQYF
TRBJ2-1 . TRBD2 TRBV28 TGTGCCAGCAGTTTTGGACTAGCGGGACGCAATGAGCAGTTCTTC CASSFGLAGRNEQFF
TRBJ2-5 . TRBD1 TRBV6-1 TGTGCCAGCGGCCCACAGGGGGTCGAGGGGGAGACCCAGTACTTC CASGPQGVEGETQYF
TRBJ2-5 once TRBD2 TRBV14 TGTGCCAGCAGCCCCGGACTAGGACGGCCCCAGTACTTC CASSPGLGRPQYF
TRBJ2-7 . . TRBV28 TGTGCCAGCTCCGGGGGTGGGAAGCCTTACGAGCAGTACTTC CASSGGGKPYEQYF
TRBJ2-1 . . TRBV6-9 TGTGCCAGCAGGGAACAGGGCGGCACCTACAATGAGCAGTTCTTC CASREQGGTYNEQFF
TRBJ1-4 . TRBD1 TRBV4-2 TGTGCCAGCAGCCGACAATCAGGGGGTACTAATGAAAAACTGTTTTTT CASSRQSGGTNEKLFF
TRBJ2-6 . TRBD1 TRBV7-3 TGTGCCAGCAGCGCCTCCGGGACAGGCCACTCTGGGGCCAACGTCCTGACTTTC CASSASGTGHSGANVLTF
TRBJ1-5 . . TRBV4-1 TGCGCCAGCAGCCAAGGAGGGCACGTAGGTTTTAGCAATCAGCCCCAGCATTTT CASSQGGHVGFSNQPQHF
TRBJ2-1 . TRBD2 TRBV5-6 TGTGCCAGCAGCTTGGTAACCCTCCTAGCGGGACGTTACAATGAGCAGTTCTTC CASSLVTLLAGRYNEQFF
TRBJ1-5 few . TRBV21-1 TGTGCCAGTATAGAAGGGGAACAGGGGAATGAATGCAATCAGCCCCAGCATTTT CASIEGEQGNECNQPQHF
TRBJ2-3 . TRBD1 TRBV5-1 TGCGCCAGCAGCTTGACGCAGACCAGACAGGGGGGGACAGATACGCAGTATTTT CASSLTQTRQGGTDTQYF